This TCR beta chain was recovered during a study of T cells in Graves' hyperthyroidism and ophthalmopathy. Aged 18 to 65, the patients had hyperthyroidism that was newly diagnosed and had lasted under 2 months. This clonotype was recorded many times. This CDR3 spans 15 amino acids. The ends lost 5 bases at V and 6 bases at J; junction bases unmatched: 15. The V gene's germline CDR1 is DFQATT and CDR2 SNEGSKA (reference sequence). It was RNA transcripts that yielded the amplified TCR beta CDR3 regions. HTBI primers were employed in a first-round RT-PCR of the TCR CDR3. MiXCR was run by TCRdb on the multiplex PCR reads, yielding one entry per CDR3 protein. The sample has hundreds of thousands of distinct CDR3 sequences; about 18% are singletons.

The chain employs TRBV20-1 and TRBJ2-7; 8 bases match TRBD2. The TCR was taken from a woman between 18 and 29 years old with Graves' hyperthyroidism. The sample consisted of blood. CDR3 protein: CSAPTSGALQFEQYF. As DNA, the CDR3 is TGCAGTGCTCCCACTAGCGGCGCCCTGCAGTTCGAGCAGTACTTC.